The next 3 T cell receptor beta chains were all read from a single sample in a study of CD8+ T cells in alopecia areata. TCR sequencing used cDNA made by reverse transcription of extracted RNA. The method was immunoSEQ multiplex PCR; TCRdb's version includes in-frame clones alone and lacks a portion of them. The sample consists of roughly 100,000 clones, more than 55% of them appearing once. Treatment: oral pan-JAK inhibitor, 5-10 mg twice daily. Sequencing used CD8+ T cells sorted from blood, obtained at week 4, from a patient treated with tofacitinib. These receptors all come from a human donor with alopecia areata.

This chain joins TRBV6-5 and TRBJ1-1; no clear D gene. V lost 6 bases and J lost 5, with 10 bases in between. This CDR3 is built from 12 residues. CDR1 and CDR2 from the germline V gene are MNHEY and SVGAGI. CDR3 nucleotide sequence: TGTGCCAGCAGAAATTTGGGGACTGAAGCTTTCTTT. Residues: CASRNLGTEAFF.

The V call is TRBV4-1, the J call TRBJ1-5, with D possibly being TRBD1 (5 bases). Germline CDR1 is MGHRA and CDR2 is YSYEKL. V lost 4 bases and J 9 bases, leaving 25 bases between the germline ends. CDR3 length: 17 residues. The CDR3 DNA reads TGCGCCAGCAGCCCTCACCCTCCCGGGACGCCCTCCGGGCCCCAGCATTTT. Protein sequence: CASSPHPPGTPSGPQHF.

The J gene is TRBJ2-5, the V gene TRBV9, with 8 bases identical to TRBD1. Germline lookup yields CDR1 SGDLS and CDR2 YYNGEE. The CDR3 has 15 amino acids. V shed 0 bases, J shed 5 bases, and the junction held 6 bases outside the gene matches. The CDR3 loop is CASSVAGQGVETQYF. DNA for the CDR3: TGTGCCAGCAGCGTAGCAGGACAGGGAGTTGAGACCCAGTACTTC.